The 27 T cell receptor beta chains below come from one sample, sequenced in a study of blood T cell repertoires in COVID-19. TCRdb keeps only in-frame clones here, not all; method: immunoSEQ multiplex PCR. This table holds 400,000 to 450,000 clones, 75% to 90% found once. The sequenced sample consisted of peripheral blood. These receptors were collected from a woman younger than 45 with active or convalescent COVID-19.

The J gene is TRBJ1-4, the V gene TRBV7-9; D is uncertain. Germline V gene lookup returns CDR1 SEHNR and CDR2 FQNEAQ (reference sequence). The CDR3 consists of 14 residues. V lost 4 bases to trimming and J lost 0 bases, with 6 bases between them. As DNA, the CDR3 is TGTGCCAGCAGCTCGTCCTCAACTAATGAAAAACTGTTTTTT. It specifies CASSSSSTNEKLFF.

The CDR3 is CATSTQFGGTEAFF. For the CDR3, the DNA is TGTGCCACCAGCACCCAATTCGGGGGCACTGAAGCTTTCTTT. The chain carries TRBV15 and TRBJ1-1, with D tentatively TRBD1 (5 bases). Germline V CDR1 and CDR2: LNHNV, YYDKDF (reference sequence). V shed 4 bases and J shed 4 bases, with 13 bases lying between them. This CDR3 is built from 14 residues.

This chain joins TRBV5-1 and TRBJ2-3, with D possibly TRBD2 on 6 matching bases. The CDR3 consists of 15 residues. Germline CDR1 and CDR2: SGHRS and YFSETQ. The V end was cut by 1 base, the J end by 0 bases, with 9 bases between. The CDR3 DNA reads TGCGCCAGCAGCTTGACCGGGGGTAGCACAGATACGCAGTATTTT. Translation gives CASSLTGGSTDTQYF. The full variable domain, its missing parts supplied by reference TRBV5-1 and TRBJ2-3, is KAGVTQTPRYLIKTRGQQVTLSCSPISGHRSVSWYQQTPGQGLQFLFEYFSETQRNKGNFPGRFSGRQFSNSRSEMNVSTLELGDSALYLCASSLTGGSTDTQYFGPGTRLTVL.

The chain employs TRBV13 and TRBJ2-7; TRBD1 agrees at 11 bases. CDR1 is PRHDT, CDR2 FYEKMQ, per germline (reference sequence). This CDR3 is 14 amino acids long. Trimming took 5 bases from V and 7 from J; bases not matched to a gene: 7. The CDR3 DNA is TGTGCCAGCAGCCTGGACAGGGGGCTTACAGAGCAGTACTTC. It is translated as CASSLDRGLTEQYF.

The chain recombines TRBV3-1 (or the pseudogene TRBV3-2) with TRBJ2-1; D ambiguous. Germline V gene data show CDR1 as LGHDT and CDR2 as YNNKEL (reference sequence). The CDR3 spans 15 residues. Trimming took 1 base from V and 2 from J, leaving 9 bases between them. CDR3 coding DNA: TGTGCCAGCAGCCAAGTTAATAATGCCTACAATGAGCAGTTCTTC. This gives the protein CASSQVNNAYNEQFF.

This chain joins TRBV5-6 and TRBJ1-6; TRBD1 matches 7 bases. Trimming at V came to 4 bases and at J to 8 bases, leaving 9 bases not matched to a gene. CDR1 SGHDT and CDR2 YYEEEE come from the germline V gene. The CDR3 length is 15 residues. CDR3 sequence reads: CASSLPDRDDSPLHF. The CDR3 DNA is TGTGCCAGCAGCCTCCCTGACAGGGACGATTCACCCCTCCACTTT.

The chain employs TRBV6-4 and TRBJ2-1; 13 positions match TRBD2. This CDR3 region has 14 residues. Trimming at V came to 4 bases and at J to 6 bases, leaving 0 bases not matched to a gene. Germline V gene lookup returns CDR1 MRHNA and CDR2 SNTAGT. The chain's CDR3 is CASSGTSGSNEQFF. CDR3 in DNA: TGTGCCAGCAGTGGGACTAGCGGGAGCAATGAGCAGTTCTTC.

V usage is TRBV10-1 and J usage is TRBJ1-2; 8 nucleotides align to TRBD1. This CDR3 has 13 amino acids. The V gene end was trimmed by 4 bases and the J gene end by 6 bases; junction bases not matched to a gene: 4. Germline CDR1 is WNHNN and CDR2 is SYGVQD (reference sequence). CDR3 sequence: CASSGGQGNGYTF. The CDR3 bases are TGCGCCAGCAGTGGAGGACAGGGTAATGGCTACACCTTC.

The genes are TRBV10-3 and TRBJ1-1; 7 bases match TRBD1. The CDR3 loop spans 12 amino acids. Germline CDR1 ENHRY, CDR2 SYGVKD. The J segment lost 3 bases and the V segment lost 10 bases, leaving 5 bases of the junction unmatched. CDR3 DNA: TGTGCCACCCGAGACAGGGACACTGAAGCTTTCTTT. Amino acids: CATRDRDTEAFF.

The chain couples TRBV4-1 to TRBJ2-3; D call uncertain. The CDR3 contains 14 residues. The V gene's germline CDR1 is MGHRA and CDR2 YSYEKL. Trimming took 2 bases from V and 2 from J, leaving 8 bases between them. This CDR3 reads CASSQPQNTDTQYF. The CDR3 region has the DNA TGCGCCAGCAGCCAACCACAGAACACAGATACGCAGTATTTT.

V is TRBV23-1 and J is TRBJ2-3; D gene uncertain. TRBV23-1 is treated as an ORF (open reading frame) with a function not yet certain. CDR3 length equals 18 residues. V gave up 6 bases and J gave up 0 bases, with 22 bases separating them. In DNA form, the CDR3 reads TGCGCCAGCAGGCCCTCGGGTCCCACAAACCTTAGCACAGATACGCAGTATTTT. Its protein is CASRPSGPTNLSTDTQYF.

This chain connects TRBV6-5 to TRBJ1-2; 8 bases are shared with TRBD1. The CDR3 covers 15 residues. V gave up 5 bases and J gave up 4 bases; unmatched junction bases: 9. Germline assignment: CDR1 MNHEY and CDR2 SVGAGI. This chain's CDR3 is CASSPGTGYSYGYTF. The CDR3 DNA reads TGTGCCAGCAGTCCTGGGACAGGTTATTCCTATGGCTACACCTTC.

This chain joins TRBV7-8 and TRBJ2-3; unclear D gene. Deletions cut 2 bases from V and 0 bases from J, with 18 bases between. The CDR3 has 18 amino acids. The germline V gene encodes CDR1 SGHVS and CDR2 FQNEAQ. CDR3 sequence (DNA): TGTGCCAGCAGCTTACTTACTATAATTGGTTCTAGCACAGATACGCAGTATTTT. Amino acids: CASSLLTIIGSSTDTQYF. The complete variable domain, with remaining parts taken from reference TRBV7-8 and TRBJ2-3, reads GAGVSQSPRYKVAKRGQDVALRCDPISGHVSLFWYQQALGQGPEFLTYFQNEAQLDKSGLPSDRFFAERPEGSVSTLKIQRTQQEDSAVYLCASSLLTIIGSSTDTQYFGPGTRLTVL.

This chain uses TRBV4-1 with TRBJ1-4, with D maybe TRBD1 (6 bases). The CDR3 runs 12 residues. V lost 5 bases and J lost 8, with 9 bases in between. Germline V gene sequence: CDR1 MGHRA, CDR2 YSYEKL. CDR3 nucleotides: TGCGCCAGCAGCAAAACAGGGGAAAAACTGTTTTTT. Encoded protein: CASSKTGEKLFF.

The V and J genes are TRBV7-9 and TRBJ2-4, with 11 nucleotides matching TRBD1. This CDR3 is built from 16 residues. Germline V lookup: CDR1 SEHNR, CDR2 FQNEAQ (reference sequence). Trimming at V came to 1 base and at J to 5 bases, leaving 4 bases not matched to a gene. The CDR3 DNA reads as TGTGCCAGCAGCTTAGGCCCGGGACAGGGGGAAAACATTCAGTACTTC. Translated, it gives CASSLGPGQGENIQYF.

The chain combines TRBV11-3 with TRBJ2-5; 9 nucleotides agree with TRBD2. Per the germline V gene, CDR1 is SGHNT and CDR2 is YENEEA. This CDR3 has 15 amino acids. V lost 1 base and J lost 5; bases outside the gene matches: 5. The CDR3 is CASSLGSAGGETQYF. In nucleotides, the CDR3 is TGTGCCAGCAGCTTAGGATCTGCGGGGGGGGAGACCCAGTACTTC. The whole variable domain, remainder taken from reference TRBV11-3 and TRBJ2-5, is EAGVVQSPRYKIIEKKQPVAFWCNPISGHNTLYWYLQNLGQGPELLIRYENEEAVDDSQLPKDRFSAERLKGVDSTLKIQPAELGDSAVYLCASSLGSAGGETQYFGPGTRLLVL.

In regard to this clone: This could be a read error, since a much larger clone is one nucleotide away. The chain employs TRBV6-5 and TRBJ1-5, with D perhaps TRBD1 (6 bases). Germline V gene lookup returns CDR1 MNHEY and CDR2 SVGAGI. V lost 6 bases, J lost 2 bases, and 8 bases lay in between. The CDR3 sequence is 13 residues long. In DNA, the CDR3 is TGTGCCAGCAGACGGACAGGCAATCAGCCCCAGCATTTT. It encodes CASRRTGNQPQHF.

V and J are TRBV27 and TRBJ1-5, with D tentatively TRBD1 (6 bases). This CDR3 contains 18 residues. V lost 3 bases and J 0 bases, leaving 18 bases between the germline ends. The V gene's germline CDR1 is MNHEY and CDR2 SMNVEV (reference sequence). The CDR3 spells CASSLRRSGVNSNQPQHF. CDR3 bases: TGTGCCAGCAGTTTGCGAAGGTCAGGGGTTAATAGCAATCAGCCCCAGCATTTT.

This chain connects TRBV5-1 to TRBJ2-3, with 10 bases lining up with TRBD2. Germline lookup yields CDR1 SGHRS and CDR2 YFSETQ. The CDR3 is 16 residues long. V was pared by 4 bases and J by 0 bases, with 5 bases of the junction left unmatched. This chain's CDR3 is CASSPGLADSTDTQYF. CDR3 DNA: TGCGCCAGCAGCCCAGGACTAGCGGATAGCACAGATACGCAGTATTTT.

The J gene is TRBJ1-2, the V gene TRBV6-5; 8 bases line up with TRBD1. Per the germline V gene, CDR1 is MNHEY and CDR2 is SVGAGI. Trimming cost V 6 bases and J 7 bases; bases outside gene matches: 7. The CDR3 loop spans 13 amino acids. The CDR3, as DNA: TGTGCCAGCAGGCGCGGACAGGGAAGTGGCTACACCTTC. Translating it yields CASRRGQGSGYTF.

The rearrangement uses TRBV9 and TRBJ2-7; TRBD2 matches 7 bases. The V gene end was trimmed by 0 bases and the J gene end by 4 bases; junction bases not matched to a gene: 4. This CDR3 spans 14 amino acids. Germline assignment: CDR1 SGDLS and CDR2 YYNGEE. The chain's CDR3 is CASSVGGGEYEQYF. The DNA of the CDR3 is TGTGCCAGCAGCGTAGGCGGGGGAGAGTACGAGCAGTACTTC.

The table lists this clone with a few counts. The J gene is TRBJ2-7, the V gene TRBV6-5; a weak D match, TRBD2 (5 bases). The CDR3 is made up of 14 amino acids. V was pared by 3 bases and J by 3 bases, with 12 bases between. CDR1 and CDR2 (germline): MNHEY, SVGAGI. CDR3 loop: CASSYFSRGYEQYF. CDR3 DNA sequence: TGTGCCAGCAGTTATTTCTCCCGGGGCTACGAGCAGTACTTC.

This chain connects TRBV5-4 to TRBJ1-1; no clear D gene. This CDR3 region has 14 residues. The V end lost 2 bases, the J end lost 4 bases, and 12 bases lay between the germline ends. Looked up from germline, CDR1 is SGHNT and CDR2 is YYREEE (reference sequence). The CDR3 nucleotides read TGTGCCAGCAGCTTAGGGATAGGAGGCACTGAAGCTTTCTTT. As protein: CASSLGIGGTEAFF. Full variable domain (outside the CDR3, taken from reference TRBV5-4 and TRBJ1-1): ETGVTQSPTHLIKTRGQQVTLRCSSQSGHNTVSWYQQALGQGPQFIFQYYREEENGRGNFPPRFSGLQFPNYSSELNVNALELDDSALYLCASSLGIGGTEAFFGQGTRLTVV.

V usage is TRBV6-4 and J usage is TRBJ2-1, with D possibly matching TRBD1 (9 bases). Trimming took 0 bases from V and 7 from J, leaving 19 bases between them. The germline gives CDR1 MRHNA, CDR2 SNTAGT. The CDR3 runs to 17 residues. The CDR3 spells CASSDSNSGTGLNEQFF. The CDR3 nucleotides are TGTGCCAGCAGTGACTCTAATAGCGGGACAGGGTTGAATGAGCAGTTCTTC.

V gene TRBV19 combines with J gene TRBJ2-7; D is ambiguous. V was cut by 4 bases and J by 7 bases, with 11 bases left in between. The CDR3 has 12 amino acids. Germline loops: CDR1 LNHDA, CDR2 SQIVND (reference sequence). The CDR3 spells CASSSQNGEQYF. In DNA form, the CDR3 reads TGTGCCAGTAGTAGTCAAAACGGGGAGCAGTACTTC.

CDR3 sequence: CASSAHTGMNTEAFF. Here the CDR3 DNA reads TGTGCCAGCAGTGCCCACACAGGGATGAACACTGAAGCTTTCTTT. The chain has TRBV2 and TRBJ1-1, with D perhaps matching TRBD1 (6 bases). This CDR3 has 15 amino acids. V was pared by 4 bases and J by 0 bases, with 12 bases between. Germline V lookup: CDR1 SNHLY, CDR2 FYNNEI.

The chain joins TRBV5-5 to TRBJ1-2, with 8 bases lining up with TRBD1. Germline loops: CDR1 SGHKS, CDR2 YYEKEE (reference sequence). Trimming took 4 bases from V and 3 from J; bases not matched to a gene: 11. The CDR3 extends over 16 amino acids. This CDR3 reads CASSQPRQGSHYGYTF. For the CDR3, the DNA is TGTGCCAGCAGCCAGCCCAGACAGGGGTCTCACTATGGCTACACCTTC.